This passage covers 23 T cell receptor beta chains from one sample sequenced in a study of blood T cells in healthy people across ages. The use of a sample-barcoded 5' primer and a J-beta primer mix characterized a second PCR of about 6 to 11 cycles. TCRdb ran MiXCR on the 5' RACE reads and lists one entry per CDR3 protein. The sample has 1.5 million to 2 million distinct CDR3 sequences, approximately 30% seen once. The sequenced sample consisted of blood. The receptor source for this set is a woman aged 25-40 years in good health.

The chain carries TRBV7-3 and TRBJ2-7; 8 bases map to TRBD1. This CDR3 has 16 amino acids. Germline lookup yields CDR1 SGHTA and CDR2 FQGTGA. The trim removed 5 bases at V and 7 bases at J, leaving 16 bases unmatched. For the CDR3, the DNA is TGTGCCAGCAGCCCAATACGGGACAGGAAATTCAATGAGCAGTACTTC. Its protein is CASSPIRDRKFNEQYF.

CDR3: CASGEGALRKKLFF. In DNA, the CDR3 is TGCGCCAGCGGGGAGGGAGCACTGAGGAAAAAACTGTTTTTT. The chain combines TRBV5-1 with TRBJ1-4; no clear D. Per germline, CDR1 SGHRS and CDR2 YFSETQ. The CDR3 is made up of 14 amino acids. The V end was cut by 7 bases, the J end by 9 bases, with 19 bases between.

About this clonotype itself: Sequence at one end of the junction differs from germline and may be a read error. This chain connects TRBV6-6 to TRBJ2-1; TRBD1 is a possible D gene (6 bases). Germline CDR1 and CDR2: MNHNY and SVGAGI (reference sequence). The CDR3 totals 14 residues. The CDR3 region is CASSQYRDNNGQFF. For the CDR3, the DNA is TGTGCCAGCAGCCAATACCGGGACAACAATGGGCAGTTCTTC.

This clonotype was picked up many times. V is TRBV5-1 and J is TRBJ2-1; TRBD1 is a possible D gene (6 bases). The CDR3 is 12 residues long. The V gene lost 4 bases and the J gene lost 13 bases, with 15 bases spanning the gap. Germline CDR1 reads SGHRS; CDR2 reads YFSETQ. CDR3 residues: CASSPTTGTQFF. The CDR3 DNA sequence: TGCGCCAGCAGCCCCACGACAGGCACACAGTTCTTC.

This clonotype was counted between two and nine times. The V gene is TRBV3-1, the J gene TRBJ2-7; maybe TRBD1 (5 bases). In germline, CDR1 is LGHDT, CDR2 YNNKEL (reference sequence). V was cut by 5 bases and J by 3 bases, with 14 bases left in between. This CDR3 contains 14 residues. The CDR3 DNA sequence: TGTGCCAGCAGCTGGCGACAGACAATCTACGAGCAGTACTTC. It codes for CASSWRQTIYEQYF.

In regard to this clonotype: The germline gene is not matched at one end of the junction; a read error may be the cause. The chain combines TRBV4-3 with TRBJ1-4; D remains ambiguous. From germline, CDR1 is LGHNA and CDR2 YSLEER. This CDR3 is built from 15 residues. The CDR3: CANSQEGTRDEKLFF. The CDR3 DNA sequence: TGCGCCAACAGCCAAGAAGGAACGAGAGATGAAAAACTGTTTTTT.

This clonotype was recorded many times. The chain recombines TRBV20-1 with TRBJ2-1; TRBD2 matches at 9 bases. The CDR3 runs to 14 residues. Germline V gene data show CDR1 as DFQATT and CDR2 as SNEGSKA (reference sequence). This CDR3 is CSCWRLAGNNEQFF. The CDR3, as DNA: TGCAGCTGCTGGAGGCTAGCGGGGAACAATGAGCAGTTCTTC.

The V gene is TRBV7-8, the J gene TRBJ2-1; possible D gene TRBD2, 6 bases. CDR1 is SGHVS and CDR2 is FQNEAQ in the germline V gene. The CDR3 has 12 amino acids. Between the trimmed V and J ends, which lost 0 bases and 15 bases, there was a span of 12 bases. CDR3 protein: CASSLAREILFF. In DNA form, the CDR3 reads TGTGCCAGCAGCTTAGCCCGGGAGATACTGTTCTTC.

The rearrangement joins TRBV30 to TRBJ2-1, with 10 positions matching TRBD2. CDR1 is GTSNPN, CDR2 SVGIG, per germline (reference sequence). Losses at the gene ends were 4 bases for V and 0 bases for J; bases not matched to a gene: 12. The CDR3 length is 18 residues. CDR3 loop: CAWTSSRTSGSSYNEQFF. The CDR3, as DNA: TGTGCCTGGACCTCCAGTAGGACTAGCGGTAGCTCCTACAATGAGCAGTTCTTC.

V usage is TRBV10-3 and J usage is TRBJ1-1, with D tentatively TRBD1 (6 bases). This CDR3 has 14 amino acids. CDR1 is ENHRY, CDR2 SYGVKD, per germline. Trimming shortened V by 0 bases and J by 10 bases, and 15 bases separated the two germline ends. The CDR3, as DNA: TGTGCCATCAGTGAGTCTGGGAGGGTAGGGGGAGCTTTCTTT. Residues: CAISESGRVGGAFF.

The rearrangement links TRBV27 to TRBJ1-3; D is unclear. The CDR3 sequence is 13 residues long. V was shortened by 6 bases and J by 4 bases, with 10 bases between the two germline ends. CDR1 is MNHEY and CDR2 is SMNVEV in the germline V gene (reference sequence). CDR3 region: CASRRTPGNTIYF. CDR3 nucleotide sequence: TGTGCCAGCAGACGAACCCCAGGAAACACCATATATTTT.

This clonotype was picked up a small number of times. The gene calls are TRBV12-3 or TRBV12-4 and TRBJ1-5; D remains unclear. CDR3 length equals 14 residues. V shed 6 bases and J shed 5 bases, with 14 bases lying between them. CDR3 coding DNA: TGTGCCAGCAGCCCTATACAGACCTATCAGCCCCAGCATTTT. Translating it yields CASSPIQTYQPQHF.

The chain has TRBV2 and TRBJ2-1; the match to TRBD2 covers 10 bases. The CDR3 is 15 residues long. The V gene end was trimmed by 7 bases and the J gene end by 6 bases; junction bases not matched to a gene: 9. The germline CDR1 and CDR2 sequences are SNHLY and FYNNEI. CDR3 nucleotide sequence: TGTGCCAGCACTCGAGAGCGGGGGGGCCTCAATGAGCAGTTCTTC. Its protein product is CASTRERGGLNEQFF.

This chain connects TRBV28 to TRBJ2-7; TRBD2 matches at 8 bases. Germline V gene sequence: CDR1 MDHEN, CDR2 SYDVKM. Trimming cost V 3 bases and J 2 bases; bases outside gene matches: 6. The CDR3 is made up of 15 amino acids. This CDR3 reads CASSFGLAPPYEQYF. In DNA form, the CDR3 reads TGTGCCAGCAGTTTTGGACTAGCTCCTCCCTACGAGCAGTACTTC.

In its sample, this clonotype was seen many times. CDR3 loop: CASTLIEGANYGYTF. The CDR3 nucleotides read TGCGCCAGCACCCTAATAGAGGGAGCTAACTATGGCTACACCTTC. The chain recombines TRBV4-3 with TRBJ1-2; D ambiguous. Germline values: CDR1 LGHNA, CDR2 YSLEER. V lost 7 bases and J lost 0, with 15 bases in between. This CDR3 is 15 amino acids long.

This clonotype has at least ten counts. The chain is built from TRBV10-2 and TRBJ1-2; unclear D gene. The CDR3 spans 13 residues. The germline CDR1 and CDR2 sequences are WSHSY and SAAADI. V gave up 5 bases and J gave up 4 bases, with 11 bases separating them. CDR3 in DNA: TGCGCCAGCAGTAACGGGAGGCGCTATGGCTACACCTTC. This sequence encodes CASSNGRRYGYTF.

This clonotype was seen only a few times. The CDR3 here is CASSFPPSPKETQYF. The CDR3 region has the DNA TGTGCCAGCAGCTTCCCCCCGAGCCCTAAAGAGACCCAGTACTTC. This chain joins TRBV7-9 and TRBJ2-5; D is unclear. The CDR3 has 15 residues. Trimming left V 3 bases short and J 3 bases short, with 14 bases between. Looked up from germline, CDR1 is SEHNR and CDR2 is FQNEAQ (reference sequence).

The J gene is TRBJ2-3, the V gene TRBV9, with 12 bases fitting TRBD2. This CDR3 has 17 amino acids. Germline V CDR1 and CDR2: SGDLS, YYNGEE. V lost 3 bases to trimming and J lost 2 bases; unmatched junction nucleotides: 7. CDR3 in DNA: TGTGCCAGCAGCGACTTAGCTAGCGGGGGGGTCACAGATACGCAGTATTTT. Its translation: CASSDLASGGVTDTQYF.

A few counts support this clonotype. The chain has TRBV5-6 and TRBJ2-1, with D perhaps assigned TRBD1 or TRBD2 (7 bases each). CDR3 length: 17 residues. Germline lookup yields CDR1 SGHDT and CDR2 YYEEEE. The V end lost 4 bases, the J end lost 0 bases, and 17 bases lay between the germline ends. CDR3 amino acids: CASSGRGLALSYNEQFF. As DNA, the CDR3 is TGTGCCAGCAGCGGGAGGGGGCTAGCGCTCTCCTACAATGAGCAGTTCTTC.

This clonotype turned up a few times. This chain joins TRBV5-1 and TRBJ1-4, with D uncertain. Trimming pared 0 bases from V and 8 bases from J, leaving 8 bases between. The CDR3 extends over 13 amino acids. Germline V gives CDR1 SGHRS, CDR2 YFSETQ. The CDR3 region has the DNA TGCGCCAGCAGCTTGGGAAACCTAGAAAAACTGTTTTTT. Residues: CASSLGNLEKLFF.

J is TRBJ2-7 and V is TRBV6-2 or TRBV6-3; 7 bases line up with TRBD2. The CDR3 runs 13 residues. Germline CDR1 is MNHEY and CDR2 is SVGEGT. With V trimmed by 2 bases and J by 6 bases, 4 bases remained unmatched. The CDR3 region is CASSYIERGEQYF. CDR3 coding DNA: TGTGCCAGCAGTTACATCGAGCGGGGCGAGCAGTACTTC.

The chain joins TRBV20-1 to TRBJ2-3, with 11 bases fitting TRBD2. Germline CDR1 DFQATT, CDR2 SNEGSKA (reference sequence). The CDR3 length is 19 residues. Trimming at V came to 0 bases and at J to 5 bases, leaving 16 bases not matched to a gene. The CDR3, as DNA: TGCAGTGCTAGAGACCCTTCGGGTAGCGGGAGGGGAGGCGGAGATACGCAGTATTTT. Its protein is CSARDPSGSGRGGGDTQYF.

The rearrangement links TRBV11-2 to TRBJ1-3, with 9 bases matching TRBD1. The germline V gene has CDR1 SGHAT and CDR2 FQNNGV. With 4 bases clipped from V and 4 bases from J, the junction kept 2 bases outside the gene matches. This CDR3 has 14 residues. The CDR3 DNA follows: TGTGCCAGCAGCTCCACAGGGGGCGGAAACACCATATATTTT. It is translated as CASSSTGGGNTIYF.